This note documents a single TCR beta chain sequence. Its antigen is not known. This entry belongs to a study of shared clonotypes between healthy human individuals. Donors included only healthy HIV-negative adults lacking recent acute infections or vaccinations. CD4+ cells were split into CD45RA+ naive and CD45RA-negative memory subsets. Profiled with immunoSEQ multiplex PCR; TCRdb holds only in-frame clones, not every one. The repertoire consists of roughly 2,500,000 clones, with 93% occurring once and the leading ten covering 0.36%. Study findings and constraints: In several donors, about 5% of naive CD4 clonotypes appeared in common.

The CDR3 loop spans 14 amino acids. CDR1 is LNHDA and CDR2 is SQIVND in the germline V gene (reference sequence). Trimming left V 9 bases short and J 1 base short, with 16 bases between. The clonotype originates from a man aged 18 to 30 in good health. Some clones in this sample may be carry-over from other donors' samples. This chain links TRBV19 with TRBJ2-7, with D possibly TRBD1 on 6 matching bases. The sample taken for sequencing was naive CD4+ T cells from PBMCs. This sample's subset: CD45RA+ positively selected. CDR3 nucleotides: TGTGCCAGCGCCTACCTGGACAGATCCTACGAGCAGTACTTC. Protein product: CASAYLDRSYEQYF. The whole variable domain, filled in from reference TRBV19 and TRBJ2-7, reads DGGITQSPKYLFRKEGQNVTLSCEQNLNHDAMYWYRQDPGQGLRLIYYSQIVNDFQKGDIAEGYSVSREKKESFPLTVTSAQKNPTAFYLCASAYLDRSYEQYFGPGTRLTVT.